The T cell receptor (beta chain) under discussion was sequenced for a study of control samples from healthy donors and cancer patients. The method was immunoSEQ multiplex PCR; TCRdb's version includes in-frame clones alone and lacks a portion of them. The repertoire has about 92,000 clones, roughly four fifths of them found once; the top ten carry about 10%. Trimming cost V 5 bases and J 0 bases, with 10 bases left between them. Germline CDR1 is LNHDA and CDR2 is SQIVND (reference sequence). The CDR3 sequence is 14 residues long. Material for sequencing was blood. The J gene is TRBJ1-1, the V gene TRBV19; D not resolved. This TCR derives from a woman aged 60-75 years in good health. The DNA of the CDR3 is TGTGCCAGTAGTCAGTCTCCTATGAACACTGAAGCTTTCTTT. Its protein product is CASSQSPMNTEAFF.